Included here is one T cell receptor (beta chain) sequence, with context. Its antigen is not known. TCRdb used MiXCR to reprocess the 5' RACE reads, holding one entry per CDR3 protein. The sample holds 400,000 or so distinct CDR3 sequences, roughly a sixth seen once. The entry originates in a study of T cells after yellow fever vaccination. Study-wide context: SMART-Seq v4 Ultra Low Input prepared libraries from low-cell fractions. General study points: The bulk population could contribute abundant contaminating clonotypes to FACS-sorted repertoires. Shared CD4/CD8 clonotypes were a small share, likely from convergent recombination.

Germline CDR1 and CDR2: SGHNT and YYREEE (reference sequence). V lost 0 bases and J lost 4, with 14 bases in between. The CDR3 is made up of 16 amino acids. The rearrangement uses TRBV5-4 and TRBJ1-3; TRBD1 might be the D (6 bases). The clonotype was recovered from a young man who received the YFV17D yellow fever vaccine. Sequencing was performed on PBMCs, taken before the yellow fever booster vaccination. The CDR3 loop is CASSLGVGGAGNTIYF. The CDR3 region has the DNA TGTGCCAGCAGCTTGGGAGTGGGGGGCGCCGGAAACACCATATATTTT. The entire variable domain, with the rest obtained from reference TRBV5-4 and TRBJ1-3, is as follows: ETGVTQSPTHLIKTRGQQVTLRCSSQSGHNTVSWYQQALGQGPQFIFQYYREEENGRGNFPPRFSGLQFPNYSSELNVNALELDDSALYLCASSLGVGGAGNTIYFGEGSWLTVV.